A single TCR beta chain is shown here with its context. Its specificity is unknown. TCRdb's table, derived via immunoSEQ multiplex PCR, lists solely in-frame clones and lacks some. The sample lists 70,000 to 80,000 clones; roughly 94% were seen once. The data originate from a study of cytomegalovirus exposure and HLA in healthy donors. Findings and caveats of the study: It was found in a later analysis that first-cohort TCR clusters tended to co-occur in the 100 to 150 validation repertoires.

V shed 6 bases, J shed 0 bases, and the junction held 10 bases outside the gene matches. The CDR3 length is 17 residues. The germline V gene encodes CDR1 SQVTM and CDR2 ANQGSEA. The source is a woman under 30 in good health and CMV-seropositive. Input material: PBMCs. This sequence joins TRBV29-1 and TRBJ2-3; 12 nucleotides match TRBD1. The CDR3 protein is CSVGQGAQGSSTDTQYF. The CDR3 DNA follows: TGCAGCGTGGGACAGGGGGCGCAGGGTTCTAGCACAGATACGCAGTATTTT.